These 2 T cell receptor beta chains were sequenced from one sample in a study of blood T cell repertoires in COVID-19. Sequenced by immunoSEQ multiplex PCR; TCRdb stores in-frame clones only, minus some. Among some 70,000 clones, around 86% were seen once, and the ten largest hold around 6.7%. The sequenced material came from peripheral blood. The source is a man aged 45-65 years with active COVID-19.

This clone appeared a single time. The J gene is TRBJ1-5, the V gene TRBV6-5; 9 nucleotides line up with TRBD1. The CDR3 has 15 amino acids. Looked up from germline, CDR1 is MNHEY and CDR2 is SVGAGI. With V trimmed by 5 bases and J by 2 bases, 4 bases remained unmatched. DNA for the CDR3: TGTGCCAGCAGTCTGGACAGGGGAGGCAATCAGCCCCAGCATTTT. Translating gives CASSLDRGGNQPQHF.

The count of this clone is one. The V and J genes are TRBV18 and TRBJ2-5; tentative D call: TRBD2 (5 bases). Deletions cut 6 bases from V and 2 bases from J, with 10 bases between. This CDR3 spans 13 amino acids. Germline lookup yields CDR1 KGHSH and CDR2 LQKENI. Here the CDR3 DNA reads TGTGCCAGCTCCGGGCGAGGGCAAGAGACCCAGTACTTC. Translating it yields CASSGRGQETQYF.